Listed below are T cell receptor beta chains from one sample, sequenced in a study of T cells in localized non-small cell lung cancer. Clones were sequenced by immunoSEQ multiplex PCR, and TCRdb holds only the in-frame ones, with some missing. The table has around 26,000 clones, more than 85% seen once. Source: peripheral blood, taken before any cancer treatment. These receptors all stem from a female donor of 60 years or more with stage II squamous cell lung carcinoma. Each CDR3 is given with its conserved first and last residue. The order of the fields is J gene, V gene, D gene, CDR3 length, clone size, CDR3 protein, CDR3 DNA. A D gene is named only where the DNA matches it firmly. Not every row has a clone size; where given, it reads once, few, many or a size class.

j_gene: TRBJ1-2; v_gene: TRBV27; d_gene: .; len: 13; abundance: once; CDR3aa: CASSRDSNYGYTF; CDR3nt: TGTGCCAGCAGTCGCGACAGTAACTATGGCTACACCTTC
j_gene: TRBJ1-5; v_gene: TRBV28; d_gene: .; len: 16; abundance: .; CDR3aa: CASSLQGSGSNQPQHF; CDR3nt: TGTGCCAGCAGTTTGCAGGGATCAGGTAGCAATCAGCCCCAGCATTTT
j_gene: TRBJ2-1; v_gene: TRBV27; d_gene: TRBD1; len: 16; abundance: .; CDR3aa: CASSPHSLQGANEQFF; CDR3nt: TGTGCCAGCAGTCCCCATAGCCTACAGGGGGCCAATGAGCAGTTCTTC
j_gene: TRBJ2-5; v_gene: TRBV27; d_gene: .; len: 12; abundance: .; CDR3aa: CASHGAGETQYF; CDR3nt: TGTGCCAGTCACGGGGCTGGGGAGACCCAGTACTTC
j_gene: TRBJ1-5; v_gene: TRBV4-2; d_gene: .; len: 14; abundance: once; CDR3aa: CASSQDLATQPQHF; CDR3nt: TGTGCCAGCAGCCAAGATTTAGCCACCCAGCCCCAGCATTTT
j_gene: TRBJ2-6; v_gene: TRBV23-1; d_gene: .; len: 17; abundance: .; CDR3aa: CASSQSENYSGANVLTF; CDR3nt: TGCGCCAGCAGTCAATCCGAGAATTACTCTGGGGCCAACGTCCTGACTTTC
j_gene: TRBJ2-1; v_gene: TRBV19; d_gene: TRBD2; len: 16; abundance: .; CDR3aa: CASRAAGGRSYNEQFF; CDR3nt: TGTGCCAGTAGGGCAGCGGGGGGACGATCCTACAATGAGCAGTTCTTC
j_gene: TRBJ2-3; v_gene: TRBV5-6; d_gene: TRBD2; len: 17; abundance: .; CDR3aa: CASTAWVTSGGRDTQYF; CDR3nt: TGTGCCAGCACCGCTTGGGTTACTAGCGGGGGGCGAGATACGCAGTATTTT
j_gene: TRBJ2-7; v_gene: TRBV7-8; d_gene: .; len: 14; abundance: .; CDR3aa: CASSLRQDSYEQYF; CDR3nt: TGTGCCAGCAGCTTAAGGCAGGACTCCTACGAGCAGTACTTC
j_gene: TRBJ2-5; v_gene: TRBV4-1; d_gene: .; len: 14; abundance: .; CDR3aa: CASSQDITTGTQYF; CDR3nt: TGCGCCAGCAGCCAAGACATTACGACGGGGACCCAGTACTTC
j_gene: TRBJ2-5; v_gene: TRBV28; d_gene: .; len: 17; abundance: once; CDR3aa: CVSSFNGARGLLETQYF; CDR3nt: TGTGTCAGCAGTTTCAATGGGGCGAGGGGGTTGTTAGAGACCCAGTACTTC
j_gene: TRBJ2-6; v_gene: TRBV5-1; d_gene: TRBD2; len: 19; abundance: .; CDR3aa: CASTRNPEGGISGANVLTF; CDR3nt: TGCGCCAGCACTCGAAACCCCGAGGGAGGGATCTCTGGGGCCAACGTCCTGACTTTC
j_gene: TRBJ2-7; v_gene: TRBV6-1; d_gene: .; len: 15; abundance: .; CDR3aa: CASSPSDSSTYEQYF; CDR3nt: TGTGCCAGCAGTCCAAGCGACTCTAGCACCTACGAGCAGTACTTC
j_gene: TRBJ2-1; v_gene: TRBV20-1; d_gene: .; len: 10; abundance: .; CDR3aa: CSASGDEQFF; CDR3nt: TGCAGTGCGAGTGGTGATGAGCAGTTCTTC
j_gene: TRBJ2-5; v_gene: TRBV5-1; d_gene: .; len: 12; abundance: .; CDR3aa: CASSLNGETQYF; CDR3nt: TGCGCCAGCAGCTTGAATGGAGAGACCCAGTACTTC
j_gene: TRBJ1-4; v_gene: TRBV6-5; d_gene: .; len: 14; abundance: .; CDR3aa: CASSQRTANEKLFF; CDR3nt: TGTGCCAGCAGTCAAAGGACGGCCAATGAAAAACTGTTTTTT